This T cell receptor (beta chain) appears in the sequencing data of a study of human T cells and chemical hapten exposure. Each CDR3 protein is one row after TCRdb ran MiXCR on the RACE reads. There are a few hundred thousand distinct CDR3 sequences in the sample; around 5% occur only once, and over 2% lies in the top ten. The CDR3 covers 14 residues. Germline loops: CDR1 MNHEY, CDR2 SVGEGT. V lost 8 bases and J 3 bases, leaving 14 bases between the germline ends. This sample's time point: patch test 1, 2 weeks after DPC sensitization. The treatment was: therapeutic diphenylcyclopropenone sensitization with weekly scalp DPC. This clonotype has a count of ten or more.

The material was whole blood, obtained in connection with sensitization to the hapten diphenylcyclopropenone (DPC). This sequence joins TRBV6-2 or TRBV6-3 and TRBJ2-1, with D perhaps matching TRBD2 (6 bases). The TCR originated in a woman aged 45-59 years with alopecia areata. Some clones in this sample may be carry-over from other donors' samples. CDR3 coding DNA: TGTGCCAGCGGGTCTAGCGTCCTCTACAATGAGCAGTTCTTC. Its protein is CASGSSVLYNEQFF.